The 32 T cell receptor beta chains given below trace back to one sample, sequenced in a study of cytomegalovirus exposure and HLA in healthy donors. It was with 60 Vbeta and 13 Jbeta primers that the PCR ran. Some clones are missing from TCRdb's copy, which holds only in-frame ones; the method was immunoSEQ multiplex PCR. The data hold more than 35,000 clones, with 68% observed a single time. Sequencing was performed on PBMCs. The receptors shown here come from a man aged 40-50 years in good health and CMV-seronegative.

This clone was seen a few times. This chain connects TRBV9 to TRBJ2-5; 10 bases map to TRBD1. V dropped 1 base and J dropped 3; count of bases not matched to a gene: 6. The CDR3 consists of 16 residues. CDR1 SGDLS and CDR2 YYNGEE come from the germline V gene. The CDR3 region is CASSVYTGTGEETQYF. As DNA, the CDR3 is TGTGCCAGCAGCGTATACACCGGGACAGGGGAAGAGACCCAGTACTTC. The full variable domain, in which reference TRBV9 and TRBJ2-5 provide the parts outside the CDR3, is DSGVTQTPKHLITATGQRVTLRCSPRSGDLSVYWYQQSLDQGLQFLIQYYNGEERAKGNILERFSAQQFPDLHSELNLSSLELGDSALYFCASSVYTGTGEETQYFGPGTRLLVL.

This clone occurred a few times. The chain recombines TRBV4-1 with TRBJ1-1; D unclear. Trimming pared 1 base from V and 4 bases from J, leaving 19 bases between. In germline, CDR1 is MGHRA, CDR2 YSYEKL. The CDR3 sequence is 17 residues long. The CDR3 DNA reads TGCGCCAGCAGCCAAGGGAGGGCGGGGTATGGAGGCACTGAAGCTTTCTTT. Protein sequence: CASSQGRAGYGGTEAFF.

This clone was seen only a few times. V gene TRBV7-9 combines with J gene TRBJ2-3; the match to TRBD1 covers 9 bases. V shed 5 bases, J shed 3 bases, and the junction held 9 bases outside the gene matches. Germline assignment: CDR1 SEHNR and CDR2 FQNEAQ (reference sequence). This CDR3 comprises 16 residues. In nucleotides, the CDR3 is TGTGCCAGCAGCCGCTGGGGGACAGGGATAACAGATACGCAGTATTTT. This codes for CASSRWGTGITDTQYF.

The chain links TRBV27 to TRBJ2-2; a weak D match, TRBD1 (5 bases). Trimming removed 2 bases from V and 1 base from J, with 5 bases in between. The germline CDR1 and CDR2 sequences are MNHEY and SMNVEV (reference sequence). This CDR3 is 14 amino acids long. This CDR3 is CASSLGQNTGELFF. CDR3 nucleotide sequence: TGTGCCAGCAGTTTAGGACAGAACACCGGGGAGCTGTTTTTT.

This clone was counted only a few times. The CDR3 sequence is CASSLGDGGNTEAFF. In nucleotides, the CDR3 is TGCGCCAGCAGCCTCGGGGACGGGGGTAACACTGAAGCTTTCTTT. V is TRBV5-1 and J is TRBJ1-1; TRBD1 is a possible D gene (5 bases). V was cut by 4 bases and J by 2 bases, with 15 bases left in between. The V gene's germline CDR1 is SGHRS and CDR2 YFSETQ. This CDR3 has 15 residues.

The gene calls are TRBV30 and TRBJ2-3; perhaps TRBD1 as D (6 bases). The CDR3 totals 15 residues. The germline V gene has CDR1 GTSNPN and CDR2 SVGIG (reference sequence). V shed 2 bases and J shed 2 bases, with 14 bases lying between them. CDR3 DNA sequence: TGTGCCTGGAGTACCGGGCCAGGGGTCACAGATACGCAGTATTTT. Amino acid sequence: CAWSTGPGVTDTQYF.

Only a few counts were recorded for this clone. This chain joins TRBV2 and TRBJ1-5; TRBD1 agrees at 12 bases. Germline CDR1 and CDR2: SNHLY and FYNNEI. There are 17 residues in the CDR3. Trimming removed 6 bases from V and 3 bases from J; junction bases left unmatched: 9. CDR3 coding DNA: TGTGCCAGCAGAGGGACAGGGGGCGCGGATATCAATCAGCCCCAGCATTTT. Translation gives CASRGTGGADINQPQHF.

This chain joins TRBV27 and TRBJ1-2, with D perhaps matching TRBD1 (6 bases). This CDR3 spans 14 amino acids. Trimming pared 9 bases from V and 3 bases from J, leaving 17 bases between. The germline CDR1 and CDR2 sequences are MNHEY and SMNVEV (reference sequence). CDR3 nucleotides: TGTGCCAGTTTTGGCGGGGGGCGCGACTATGGCTACACCTTC. Translation: CASFGGGRDYGYTF.

The chain recombines TRBV4-2 with TRBJ1-2, with 9 bases matching TRBD1. This CDR3 has 16 amino acids. The germline V gene encodes CDR1 LGHNA and CDR2 YNFKEQ. Germline trimming cut 0 bases from V and 2 bases from J; bases unmatched to any gene: 4. DNA for the CDR3: TGTGCCAGCAGCCAAGAACTCGGGACAGGGAACTATGGCTACACCTTC. Its protein is CASSQELGTGNYGYTF.

This chain links TRBV25-1 with TRBJ2-3; perhaps TRBD2 as D (6 bases). Between the trimmed V and J ends, which lost 5 bases and 4 bases, there was a span of 13 bases. The CDR3 covers 14 residues. CDR1 is MGHDK and CDR2 is SYGVNS in the germline V gene. This CDR3 is CASSYRGSADTQYF. The DNA of the CDR3 is TGTGCCAGCAGTTACCGGGGGTCGGCAGATACGCAGTATTTT.

The V and J genes are TRBV6-5 and TRBJ1-4; D uncertain. Germline loops: CDR1 MNHEY, CDR2 SVGAGI. The length of the CDR3 is 11 residues. CDR3 region: CPYTENEKLFF. The DNA of the CDR3 is TGTCCCTACACGGAGAATGAAAAACTGTTTTTT.

The gene calls are TRBV29-1 and TRBJ1-1; D is unresolved. With 6 bases removed from V and 3 bases from J, the gap between germline ends came to 5 bases. Germline CDR1 and CDR2: SQVTM and ANQGSEA. CDR3 length: 10 amino acids. The DNA of the CDR3 is TGCAGCGTCGCGGACACTGAAGCTTTCTTT. This sequence encodes CSVADTEAFF.

The chain links TRBV6-5 to TRBJ2-7; 10 nucleotides agree with TRBD1. The CDR3 totals 13 residues. J lost 5 bases, V lost 7 bases, and 5 bases had no gene match. Per the germline V gene, CDR1 is MNHEY and CDR2 is SVGAGI. CDR3 in amino acids: CASTWGTGDEQYF. CDR3 coding DNA: TGTGCCAGCACTTGGGGGACAGGGGACGAGCAGTACTTC.

The chain recombines TRBV13 with TRBJ2-1; D call uncertain. The V end lost 3 bases, the J end lost 7 bases, and 10 bases lay between the germline ends. From germline, CDR1 is PRHDT and CDR2 FYEKMQ (reference sequence). This CDR3 contains 13 residues. CDR3 in DNA: TGTGCCAGCAGCTTCCCTCATGAGAATGAGCAGTTCTTC. The encoded protein is CASSFPHENEQFF.

This chain links TRBV28 with TRBJ1-2; D call uncertain. V was shortened by 5 bases and J by 8 bases, with 21 bases between the two germline ends. Germline CDR1 is MDHEN and CDR2 is SYDVKM. The CDR3 runs 15 residues. For the CDR3, the DNA is TGTGCCAGCAGTCGCCAACCGGGAGGAGAAGGAGGCTACACCTTC. Encoded protein: CASSRQPGGEGGYTF.

This chain uses TRBV12-5 with TRBJ1-1, with TRBD1 matching 8 bases. This CDR3 region has 17 residues. CDR1 is LGHNT and CDR2 is FRNRAP in the germline V gene. Losses at the gene ends were 0 bases for V and 5 bases for J; bases not matched to a gene: 11. CDR3 DNA: TGTGCTAGTGGTTTGGTTCGACAGGGGCAGTTGGGAACTGAAGCTTTCTTT. The encoded protein is CASGLVRQGQLGTEAFF. The full variable domain, with the rest looked up from reference TRBV12-5 and TRBJ1-1, is DARVTQTPRHKVTEMGQEVTMRCQPILGHNTVFWYRQTMMQGLELLAYFRNRAPLDDSGMPKDRFSAEMPDATLATLKIQPSEPRDSAVYFCASGLVRQGQLGTEAFFGQGTRLTVV.

The CDR3 bases are TGCGCCAGCAGCCAAGTTCCCCCTAGCGGGGCGGCCTACGAGCAGTACTTC. Residues: CASSQVPPSGAAYEQYF. The chain is built from TRBV4-1 and TRBJ2-7; 9 bases line up with TRBD2. Germline trimming cut 1 base from V and 2 bases from J; bases unmatched to any gene: 9. The CDR3 runs 17 residues. Germline CDR1 MGHRA, CDR2 YSYEKL.

V usage is TRBV30 and J usage is TRBJ1-1, with D perhaps TRBD1 (5 bases). V was pared by 2 bases and J by 4 bases, with 17 bases between. The germline CDR1 and CDR2 sequences are GTSNPN and SVGIG (reference sequence). CDR3 length equals 15 residues. The CDR3: CAWSQGLGEATEAFF. CDR3 bases: TGTGCCTGGAGTCAAGGGTTAGGGGAGGCCACTGAAGCTTTCTTT. Complete variable domain (other parts from reference TRBV30 and TRBJ1-1): SQTIHQWPATLVQPVGSPLSLECTVEGTSNPNLYWYRQAAGRGLQLLFYSVGIGQISSEVPQNLSASRPQDRQFILSSKKLLLSDSGFYLCAWSQGLGEATEAFFGQGTRLTVV.

The chain joins TRBV29-1 to TRBJ1-2; 7 bases are a match to TRBD1. V trimming: 3 bases; J trimming: 2 bases; junction bases outside the gene matches: 6. The CDR3 contains 14 residues. CDR1 SQVTM and CDR2 ANQGSEA come from the germline V gene. The CDR3 here is CSVDTVRGNYGYTF. CDR3 in DNA: TGCAGCGTTGATACGGTCAGGGGGAACTATGGCTACACCTTC. The whole variable domain, filled in from reference TRBV29-1 and TRBJ1-2, reads SAVISQKPSRDICQRGTSLTIQCQVDSQVTMMFWYRQQPGQSLTLIATANQGSEATYESGFVIDKFPISRPNLTFSTLTVSNMSPEDSSIYLCSVDTVRGNYGYTFGSGTRLTVV.

V gene TRBV7-9 combines with J gene TRBJ2-1; D might be TRBD2 (7 bases). The CDR3 has 15 amino acids. Per the germline V gene, CDR1 is SEHNR and CDR2 is FQNEAQ (reference sequence). The V gene lost 3 bases and the J gene lost 8 bases, with 17 bases spanning the gap. The CDR3 DNA reads as TGTGCCAGCAGCTTCTACGGGGGGCGGGGTCATGAGCAGTTCTTC. The encoded protein is CASSFYGGRGHEQFF.

V usage is TRBV6-1 and J usage is TRBJ2-7; 10 bases align to TRBD1. There are 13 residues in the CDR3. Germline CDR1 MNHNS, CDR2 SASEGT. The V segment lost 7 bases and the J segment 4 bases; nucleotides outside the gene matches: 4. This CDR3 reads CASTRDRGYEQYF. In DNA, the CDR3 is TGTGCCAGCACCCGGGACAGGGGTTACGAGCAGTACTTC.

The chain has TRBV30 and TRBJ1-6; 7 nucleotides line up with TRBD1. Losses at the gene ends were 1 base for V and 13 bases for J; bases not matched to a gene: 7. This CDR3 has 13 residues. In germline, CDR1 is GTSNPN, CDR2 SVGIG (reference sequence). This CDR3 is CAWSAQGSIPLHF. The CDR3 nucleotides read TGTGCCTGGAGTGCACAGGGGAGTATCCCCCTCCACTTT.

This chain connects TRBV6-1 to TRBJ1-6, with TRBD1 identical over 8 bases. This CDR3 comprises 14 residues. The germline CDR1 and CDR2 sequences are MNHNS and SASEGT. Trimming removed 5 bases from V and 8 bases from J; junction bases left unmatched: 5. The CDR3 is CASSHRGVDSPLHF. The CDR3, as DNA: TGTGCCAGCAGTCACAGGGGGGTGGATTCACCCCTCCACTTT.

The genes are TRBV28 and TRBJ1-4, with D uncertain. Germline lookup yields CDR1 MDHEN and CDR2 SYDVKM. CDR3 length: 15 amino acids. Trimming shortened V by 7 bases and J by 6 bases, and 18 bases separated the two germline ends. CDR3 bases: TGTGCCAGCAATAAGCCTAGGGAGATCGATGAAAAACTGTTTTTT. Encoded protein: CASNKPREIDEKLFF.

The chain employs TRBV19 and TRBJ2-5, with 7 bases aligning to TRBD2. CDR1 is LNHDA, CDR2 SQIVND, per germline (reference sequence). The CDR3 spans 14 residues. V lost 3 bases, J lost 7 bases, and 8 bases stayed unmatched. CDR3 bases: TGTGCCAGTAGTATGTTTGATGGGAGGGGGACCCAGTACTTC. It encodes CASSMFDGRGTQYF.

V is TRBV5-4 and J is TRBJ2-6; D gene ambiguous. The CDR3 spans 14 residues. Germline assignment: CDR1 SGHNT and CDR2 YYREEE (reference sequence). The V and J ends lost 6 bases and 0 bases respectively, with 7 bases between them. CDR3 coding DNA: TGTGCCAGCACCCTGCGCTCTGGGGCCAACGTCCTGACTTTC. Translating gives CASTLRSGANVLTF.

This clone was picked up a small number of times. The genes are TRBV28 and TRBJ1-5, with 8 bases that match TRBD1. CDR3 length: 15 residues. V lost 6 bases and J lost 6; bases outside the gene matches: 10. Germline assignment: CDR1 MDHEN and CDR2 SYDVKM. The CDR3 reads CASRPQGARFQPQHF. The CDR3 bases are TGTGCCAGCAGACCCCAGGGGGCAAGGTTTCAGCCCCAGCATTTT.

CDR3 region: CAISEETGGATDTQYF. CDR3 in DNA: TGTGCCATCAGTGAGGAGACAGGGGGCGCGACAGATACGCAGTATTTT. This rearrangement joins TRBV10-3 to TRBJ2-3; 10 bases align to TRBD1. The CDR3 covers 16 residues. Germline trimming cut 2 bases from V and 3 bases from J; bases unmatched to any gene: 5. Germline V gene data show CDR1 as ENHRY and CDR2 as SYGVKD.

This chain joins TRBV5-4 and TRBJ2-3; 7 bases line up with TRBD2. This CDR3 has 14 amino acids. Germline V lookup: CDR1 SGHNT, CDR2 YYREEE (reference sequence). The J segment lost 1 base and the V segment lost 2 bases, leaving 1 base of the junction unmatched. The DNA for the CDR3 is TGTGCCAGCAGCTTTCGGGGGGGCACAGATACGCAGTATTTT. Translated: CASSFRGGTDTQYF.

J is TRBJ2-7 and V is TRBV7-9, with a possible D match to TRBD1 (6 bases). The CDR3 sequence is 14 residues long. Trimming removed 1 base from V and 6 bases from J, with 13 bases in between. Per germline, CDR1 SEHNR and CDR2 FQNEAQ (reference sequence). CDR3 nucleotide sequence: TGTGCCAGCAGCTTAGTGACAGGAGTGGCCGAGCAGTACTTC. Translation: CASSLVTGVAEQYF.

The chain couples TRBV5-4 to TRBJ2-3; 9 bases agree with TRBD2. CDR1 SGHNT and CDR2 YYREEE come from the germline V gene (reference sequence). The CDR3 extends over 16 amino acids. Trimming at V came to 0 bases and at J to 7 bases, leaving 9 bases not matched to a gene. CDR3 DNA sequence: TGTGCCAGCAGCTTGGCCCTAGCGGGGCCCAAAAATACGCAGTATTTT. Encoded protein: CASSLALAGPKNTQYF.

This chain joins TRBV4-1 and TRBJ1-2, with 10 bases that match TRBD1. Trimming cost V 4 bases and J 3 bases; bases outside gene matches: 11. This CDR3 region has 17 residues. Germline V CDR1 and CDR2: MGHRA, YSYEKL. Written as DNA, the CDR3 is TGCGCCAGCAGCCTCCTGGGGGGGACAGGGGTGCACTATGGCTACACCTTC. Amino acids: CASSLLGGTGVHYGYTF.